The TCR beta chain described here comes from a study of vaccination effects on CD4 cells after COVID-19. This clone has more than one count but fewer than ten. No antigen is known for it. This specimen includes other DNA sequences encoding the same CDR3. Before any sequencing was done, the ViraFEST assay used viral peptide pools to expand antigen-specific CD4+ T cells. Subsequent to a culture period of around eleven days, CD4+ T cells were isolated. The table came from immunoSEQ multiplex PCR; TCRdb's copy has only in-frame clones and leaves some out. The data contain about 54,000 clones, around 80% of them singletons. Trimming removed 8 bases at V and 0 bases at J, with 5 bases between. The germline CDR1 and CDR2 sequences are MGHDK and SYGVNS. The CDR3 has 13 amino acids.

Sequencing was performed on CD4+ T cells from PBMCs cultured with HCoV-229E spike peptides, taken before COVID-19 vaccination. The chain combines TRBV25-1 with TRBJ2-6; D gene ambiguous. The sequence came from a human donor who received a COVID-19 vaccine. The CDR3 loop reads CASSNSGANVLTF. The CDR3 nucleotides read TGTGCCAGCTCTAACTCTGGGGCCAACGTCCTGACTTTC.